The TCR beta chain described here comes from a study of identical twins. This clonotype appeared a few times. TCRdb ran MiXCR on the 5' RACE reads and lists one entry per CDR3 protein. In the table there are about 790,000 distinct CDR3 sequences, roughly 18% of which are singletons. V lost 2 bases and J lost 6, with 11 bases in between. CDR3 length: 14 amino acids. Germline V gene sequence: CDR1 SGHTA, CDR2 FQGNSA. These data were likewise used in another study, on T cells expressing NK-cell markers.

The receptor was isolated from a woman between 18 and 29 years old in good health. The sample taken for sequencing was PBMCs. This chain links TRBV7-2 with TRBJ1-5; D unclear. CDR3 coding DNA: TGTGCCAGCAGCTTAATCCGGACGAGTCAGCCCCAGCATTTT. The encoded protein is CASSLIRTSQPQHF.